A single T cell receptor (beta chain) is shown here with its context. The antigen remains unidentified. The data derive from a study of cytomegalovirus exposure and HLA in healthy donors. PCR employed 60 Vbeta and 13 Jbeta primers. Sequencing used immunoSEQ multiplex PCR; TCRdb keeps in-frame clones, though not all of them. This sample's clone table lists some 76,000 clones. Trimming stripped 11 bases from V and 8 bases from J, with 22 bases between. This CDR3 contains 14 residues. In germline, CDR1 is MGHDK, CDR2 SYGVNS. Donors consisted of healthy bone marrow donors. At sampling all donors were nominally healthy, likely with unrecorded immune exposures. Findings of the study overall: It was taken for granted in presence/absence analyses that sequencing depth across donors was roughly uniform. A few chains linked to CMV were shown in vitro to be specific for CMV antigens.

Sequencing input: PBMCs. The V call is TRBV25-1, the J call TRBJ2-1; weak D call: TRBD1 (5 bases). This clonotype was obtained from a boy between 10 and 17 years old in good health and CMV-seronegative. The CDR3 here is CAAGETAKGDEQFF. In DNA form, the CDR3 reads TGTGCCGCAGGAGAGACCGCCAAAGGGGATGAGCAGTTCTTC.